Listed here are 2 T cell receptor beta chains from one sample, sequenced in a study of T cells after posttransplantation cyclophosphamide. Generated by immunoSEQ multiplex PCR, the TCRdb table keeps only in-frame clones and is missing some. The data show tens of thousands of clones, with none appearing a single time. The sequenced material came from PBMCs. These receptors came from a man in his forties in good health, CMV-negative, and a related stem cell transplant donor.

This clone was detected ten times or more. This rearrangement joins TRBV27 to TRBJ1-3; the match to TRBD1 covers 9 bases. Per germline, CDR1 MNHEY and CDR2 SMNVEV (reference sequence). Trimming cost V 5 bases and J 4 bases; bases outside gene matches: 12. The CDR3 loop spans 17 amino acids. CDR3 DNA: TGTGCCAGCAGTCTGGGACAGGGCTTGATGTCCGGAAACACCATATATTTT. Translating gives CASSLGQGLMSGNTIYF.

This clone was found many times. This rearrangement joins TRBV10-3 to TRBJ1-5, with D perhaps TRBD1 (5 bases). Trimming stripped 8 bases from V and 3 bases from J, with 14 bases between. CDR1 is ENHRY and CDR2 is SYGVKD in the germline V gene. The CDR3 length is 14 residues. Here the CDR3 DNA reads TGTGCCATCCGGGCCGACAGTTCCAATCAGCCCCAGCATTTT. Translation: CAIRADSSNQPQHF.